The present entry profiles one T cell receptor (beta chain) with its context. The PCR ran on 60 Vbeta and 13 Jbeta primers. The method was immunoSEQ multiplex PCR; TCRdb's version includes in-frame clones alone and lacks a portion of them. There are around 200,000 clones in the sample; around two thirds occur only once, and around 2.9% lies in the top ten. This sample is part of a study of cytomegalovirus exposure and HLA in healthy donors. From germline, CDR1 is SGHRS and CDR2 YFSETQ. CDR3 length: 13 amino acids. V lost 0 bases, J lost 11 bases, and 5 bases stayed unmatched. The TCR was taken from a man in his forties or fifties in good health and CMV-seronegative. The chain combines TRBV5-1 with TRBJ2-5, with 9 nucleotides matching TRBD1. The sample comprised PBMCs. The CDR3 region is CASSLGGDREQYF. Here the CDR3 DNA reads TGCGCCAGCAGCTTGGGAGGGGACAGGGAGCAGTACTTC.